Shown below are 21 T cell receptor beta chains from a single sample sequenced in a study of T-cell reconstitution after alpha-beta-depleted transplantation in children. Researchers prepared the TCRbeta library using unique molecular identifiers, the study reports. TCRdb called the PCR reads again in MiXCR, with one record for every CDR3 protein. This table has a few hundred thousand distinct CDR3 sequences, roughly 43% appearing once. Material: PBMCs, obtained before TCRalphabeta/CD19-depleted stem cell transplant. The receptor set was obtained from a girl aged 2-10 years with aplastic anemia, due to receive a stem cell transplant.

The chain couples TRBV15 to TRBJ2-2; D possibly corresponds to TRBD2 (6 bases). The V and J ends lost 0 bases and 5 bases respectively, with 13 bases between them. Per germline, CDR1 LNHNV and CDR2 YYDKDF (reference sequence). CDR3 size: 16 residues. CDR3 loop: CATSRDRAGRTGELFF. For the CDR3, the DNA is TGTGCCACCAGCAGAGATCGTGCGGGGAGGACCGGGGAGCTGTTTTTT.

There are a few counts of this clonotype. The V gene is TRBV20-1, the J gene TRBJ2-1, with TRBD2 matching 16 bases. V lost 5 bases to trimming and J lost 7 bases; unmatched junction nucleotides: 11. The germline V gene has CDR1 DFQATT and CDR2 SNEGSKA (reference sequence). The CDR3 sequence is 17 residues long. The CDR3 spells CSAPPGLAGGPRNEQFF. In DNA form, the CDR3 reads TGCAGTGCTCCTCCGGGACTAGCGGGAGGGCCAAGGAATGAGCAGTTCTTC.

This clonotype came up many times. The V and J genes are TRBV28 and TRBJ2-7; 10 bases are a match to TRBD1. J was trimmed by 4 bases and V by 10 bases; bases with no gene match: 7. CDR3 length equals 13 residues. CDR1 is MDHEN, CDR2 SYDVKM, per germline. CDR3 DNA: TGTGCCACCCTCAGACAGGGGGCTTACGAGCAGTACTTC. This codes for CATLRQGAYEQYF.

This clonotype was observed at least ten times. The chain has TRBV20-1 and TRBJ2-7, with 9 bases identical to TRBD1. V lost 6 bases, J lost 6 bases, and 9 bases stayed unmatched. Germline assignment: CDR1 DFQATT and CDR2 SNEGSKA (reference sequence). The CDR3 totals 13 residues. CDR3 residues: CSAVGQGTSEQYF. DNA of the CDR3: TGCAGTGCCGTGGGACAGGGAACGAGCGAGCAGTACTTC.

This clonotype occurred many times. This chain uses TRBV5-1 with TRBJ2-6; D is undetermined. CDR1 and CDR2 from the germline V gene are SGHRS and YFSETQ. Trimming pared 2 bases from V and 0 bases from J, leaving 9 bases between. This CDR3 has 16 residues. This CDR3 reads CASSFRALSGANVLTF. The CDR3 DNA sequence: TGCGCCAGCAGCTTCCGGGCCCTCTCTGGGGCCAACGTCCTGACTTTC.

At least ten counts were recorded for this clonotype. The rearrangement uses TRBV5-1 and TRBJ2-3; D may be TRBD2 (5 bases). With 0 bases removed from V and 2 bases from J, the gap between germline ends came to 13 bases. This CDR3 comprises 16 residues. Germline V gene lookup returns CDR1 SGHRS and CDR2 YFSETQ. CDR3: CASSLENPRDTDTQYF. The CDR3 DNA reads TGCGCCAGCAGCTTGGAGAATCCCCGGGACACAGATACGCAGTATTTT.

CDR3: CASSPTTGEETQYF. CDR3 nucleotides: TGTGCCAGCTCACCGACGACAGGGGAAGAGACCCAGTACTTC. The chain is built from TRBV18 and TRBJ2-5; 8 bases agree with TRBD1. The V segment lost 3 bases and the J segment 3 bases; nucleotides outside the gene matches: 3. Germline V gene lookup returns CDR1 KGHSH and CDR2 LQKENI. The CDR3 runs 14 residues. The full variable domain, rest sourced from reference TRBV18 and TRBJ2-5, is NAGVMQNPRHLVRRRGQEARLRCSPMKGHSHVYWYRQLPEEGLKFMVYLQKENIIDESGMPKERFSAEFPKEGPSILRIQQVVRGDSAAYFCASSPTTGEETQYFGPGTRLLVL.

This clonotype appeared a few times. This chain connects TRBV5-1 to TRBJ2-7, with D possibly TRBD2 on 5 matching bases. The V gene lost 0 bases and the J gene lost 6 bases, with 10 bases spanning the gap. The CDR3 contains 13 residues. In germline, CDR1 is SGHRS, CDR2 YFSETQ. The CDR3 protein is CASSLEVRGEQYF. Here the CDR3 DNA reads TGCGCCAGCAGCTTGGAAGTACGGGGCGAGCAGTACTTC.

This clonotype was detected only a few times. The chain combines TRBV5-5 with TRBJ2-3; 14 nucleotides line up with TRBD2. This CDR3 contains 16 residues. CDR1 SGHKS and CDR2 YYEKEE come from the germline V gene (reference sequence). After removal of 0 bases from V and 6 bases from J, the junction contained 3 bases not matched to a gene. CDR3 sequence reads: CASSLGTSGGTDTQYF. The DNA of the CDR3 is TGTGCCAGCAGCTTGGGGACTAGCGGGGGGACCGATACGCAGTATTTT.

The chain combines TRBV28 with TRBJ1-5; D call uncertain. The CDR3 spans 15 residues. V dropped 8 bases and J dropped 2 bases, with 16 bases sitting between them. Germline V CDR1 and CDR2: MDHEN, SYDVKM. The CDR3 sequence is CASGPGRLCNQPQHF. CDR3 bases: TGTGCCAGCGGCCCCGGGCGGCTGTGCAATCAGCCCCAGCATTTT.

On this clonotype: A read error may account for a junction end that differs from germline. The chain couples TRBV7-2 to TRBJ2-2, with unresolved D. The CDR3 contains 13 residues. Per germline, CDR1 SGHTA and CDR2 FQGNSA. CDR3 amino acids: CSRRRQNTGELFF. In DNA, the CDR3 is TGCTCCCGACGGCGGCAGAACACCGGGGAGCTGTTTTTT.

This clonotype was recorded many times. This sequence joins TRBV20-1 and TRBJ2-7, with D unclear. Trimming left V 5 bases short and J 2 bases short, with 7 bases between. Germline V gene lookup returns CDR1 DFQATT and CDR2 SNEGSKA (reference sequence). CDR3 length equals 11 residues. The CDR3 DNA follows: TGCAGTGCTCGGTCCCCCTACGAGCAGTACTTC. This sequence encodes CSARSPYEQYF.

The V gene is TRBV2, the J gene TRBJ2-1, with TRBD1 matching over 8 bases. The CDR3 has 11 residues. The ends lost 11 bases at V and 4 bases at J; junction bases unmatched: 1. Per the germline V gene, CDR1 is SNHLY and CDR2 is FYNNEI. This CDR3 is CAGTGYNEQFF. The CDR3 nucleotides are TGTGCCGGGACAGGTTACAATGAGCAGTTCTTC.

V gene TRBV11-2 combines with J gene TRBJ2-1; D assignment may be TRBD1 or TRBD2 (5 bases each). Trimming pared 3 bases from V and 8 bases from J, leaving 32 bases between. The length of the CDR3 is 20 residues. Germline CDR1 and CDR2: SGHAT and FQNNGV. In nucleotides, the CDR3 is TGTGCCAGCAGCTTTAGGCACCTTACCGGGACCGACGTTGGTACAGATGAGCAGTTCTTC. Encoded protein: CASSFRHLTGTDVGTDEQFF.

The chain carries TRBV10-2 and TRBJ2-5; no firm D call. Trimming shortened V by 5 bases and J by 0 bases, and 13 bases separated the two germline ends. This CDR3 region has 15 residues. Germline assignment: CDR1 WSHSY and CDR2 SAAADI. The CDR3 protein is CASSTGPTHQETQYF. The DNA for the CDR3 is TGCGCCAGCAGTACCGGCCCTACCCACCAAGAGACCCAGTACTTC.

The V call is TRBV5-1, the J call TRBJ1-1; D perhaps matches TRBD1 (5 bases). V was shortened by 0 bases and J by 4 bases, with 13 bases between the two germline ends. CDR3 size: 15 residues. Germline V CDR1 and CDR2: SGHRS, YFSETQ. The CDR3 DNA is TGCGCCAGCAGCTTGGTGGGGGAGGGTCGCACTGAAGCTTTCTTT. Amino acids: CASSLVGEGRTEAFF.

The chain's CDR3 is CSARTLSLAGGYNEQFF. CDR3 sequence (DNA): TGCAGTGCTAGGACCCTTAGCCTAGCGGGGGGCTACAATGAGCAGTTCTTC. The chain uses TRBV20-1 and TRBJ2-1, with 11 bases identical to TRBD2. The germline CDR1 and CDR2 sequences are DFQATT and SNEGSKA (reference sequence). The V gene end was trimmed by 3 bases and the J gene end by 3 bases; junction bases not matched to a gene: 10. There are 17 residues in the CDR3.

V is TRBV20-1 and J is TRBJ2-7, with 7 nucleotides matching TRBD1. The CDR3 runs 12 residues. Germline CDR1 and CDR2: DFQATT and SNEGSKA (reference sequence). V lost 3 bases to trimming and J lost 5 bases; unmatched junction nucleotides: 4. CDR3 region: CSASPGGDEQYF. In DNA, the CDR3 is TGCAGTGCTAGTCCAGGGGGTGACGAGCAGTACTTC.

This clonotype has at least ten counts. As DNA, the CDR3 is TGCGCCAGCAGCTTCTCGGACAGGGCTGCCTACGAGCAGTACTTC. Translating it yields CASSFSDRAAYEQYF. V usage is TRBV5-1 and J usage is TRBJ2-7; 8 bases line up with TRBD1. The CDR3 is 15 residues long. The V gene's germline CDR1 is SGHRS and CDR2 YFSETQ. The ends lost 2 bases at V and 2 bases at J; junction bases unmatched: 6.

This clonotype was detected a few times. CDR3 sequence: CSVEINPNEKLFF. For the CDR3, the DNA is TGCAGCGTTGAAATAAACCCTAATGAAAAACTGTTTTTT. The V call is TRBV29-1, the J call TRBJ1-4, with D hard to call. V lost 2 bases to trimming and J lost 3 bases, with 7 bases between them. This CDR3 region has 13 residues. Germline V gene sequence: CDR1 SQVTM, CDR2 ANQGSEA. The full variable domain, in which reference TRBV29-1 and TRBJ1-4 provide the parts outside the CDR3, is SAVISQKPSRDICQRGTSLTIQCQVDSQVTMMFWYRQQPGQSLTLIATANQGSEATYESGFVIDKFPISRPNLTFSTLTVSNMSPEDSSIYLCSVEINPNEKLFFGSGTQLSVL.

This clonotype came up many times. The chain has TRBV5-1 and TRBJ2-3; the match to TRBD2 covers 9 bases. Germline V CDR1 and CDR2: SGHRS, YFSETQ. The CDR3 contains 14 residues. J was trimmed by 4 bases and V by 1 base; bases with no gene match: 1. The CDR3 spells CASSLTSGPDTQYF. CDR3 nucleotide sequence: TGCGCCAGCAGCTTGACTAGCGGGCCAGATACGCAGTATTTT. Drawing the rest from reference TRBV5-1 and TRBJ2-3, the complete variable domain is KAGVTQTPRYLIKTRGQQVTLSCSPISGHRSVSWYQQTPGQGLQFLFEYFSETQRNKGNFPGRFSGRQFSNSRSEMNVSTLELGDSALYLCASSLTSGPDTQYFGPGTRLTVL.